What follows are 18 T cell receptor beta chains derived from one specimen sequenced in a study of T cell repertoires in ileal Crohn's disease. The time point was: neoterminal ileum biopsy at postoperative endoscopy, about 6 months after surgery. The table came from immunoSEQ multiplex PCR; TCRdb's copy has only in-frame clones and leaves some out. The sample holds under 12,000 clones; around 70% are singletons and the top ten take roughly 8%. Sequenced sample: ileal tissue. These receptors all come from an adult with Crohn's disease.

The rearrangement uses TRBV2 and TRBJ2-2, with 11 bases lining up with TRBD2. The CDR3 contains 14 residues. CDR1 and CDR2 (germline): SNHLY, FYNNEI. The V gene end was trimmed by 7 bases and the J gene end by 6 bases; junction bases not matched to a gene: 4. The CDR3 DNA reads TGTGCCAGCAAGGGTAGCGGGAGGGCCGGGGAGCTGTTTTTT. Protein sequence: CASKGSGRAGELFF.

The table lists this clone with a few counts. The CDR3 sequence is CASSPTQGRTGGYTF. In DNA form, the CDR3 reads TGTGCCAGCAGCCCAACACAGGGCCGAACGGGGGGCTACACCTTC. This chain uses TRBV7-8 with TRBJ1-2, with a tentative D call TRBD1 (6 bases). The germline V gene encodes CDR1 SGHVS and CDR2 FQNEAQ. Trimming took 5 bases from V and 8 from J, leaving 21 bases between them. The CDR3 runs 15 residues.

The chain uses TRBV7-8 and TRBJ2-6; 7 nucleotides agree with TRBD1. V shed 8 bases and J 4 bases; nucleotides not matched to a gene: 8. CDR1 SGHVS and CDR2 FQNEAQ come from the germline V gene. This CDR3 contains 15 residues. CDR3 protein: CASEGGTTGANVLTF. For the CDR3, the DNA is TGTGCCAGCGAAGGGGGCACAACCGGGGCCAACGTCCTGACTTTC. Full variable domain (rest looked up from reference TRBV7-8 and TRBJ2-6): GAGVSQSPRYKVAKRGQDVALRCDPISGHVSLFWYQQALGQGPEFLTYFQNEAQLDKSGLPSDRFFAERPEGSVSTLKIQRTQQEDSAVYLCASEGGTTGANVLTFGAGSRLTVL.

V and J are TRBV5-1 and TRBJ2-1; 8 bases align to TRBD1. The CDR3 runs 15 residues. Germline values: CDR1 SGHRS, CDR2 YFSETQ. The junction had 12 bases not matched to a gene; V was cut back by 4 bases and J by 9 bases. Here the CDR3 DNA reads TGCGCCAGCAGCACAGGGGGTGGCAGGGTGGTTGAGCAGTTCTTC. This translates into CASSTGGGRVVEQFF.

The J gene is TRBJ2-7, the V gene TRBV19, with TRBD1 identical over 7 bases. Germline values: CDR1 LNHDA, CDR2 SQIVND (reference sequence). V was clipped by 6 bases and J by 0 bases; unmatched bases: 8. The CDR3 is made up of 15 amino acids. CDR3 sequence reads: CASRSGQSSSYEQYF. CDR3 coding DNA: TGTGCCAGTAGATCGGGACAGTCAAGCTCCTACGAGCAGTACTTC.

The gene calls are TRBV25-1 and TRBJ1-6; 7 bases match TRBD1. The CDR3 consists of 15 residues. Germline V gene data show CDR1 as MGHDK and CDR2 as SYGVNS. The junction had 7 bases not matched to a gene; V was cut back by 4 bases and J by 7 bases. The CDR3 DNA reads TGTGCCAGCAGTGTACAGGGGTTAGGGAATTCACCCCTCCACTTT. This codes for CASSVQGLGNSPLHF.

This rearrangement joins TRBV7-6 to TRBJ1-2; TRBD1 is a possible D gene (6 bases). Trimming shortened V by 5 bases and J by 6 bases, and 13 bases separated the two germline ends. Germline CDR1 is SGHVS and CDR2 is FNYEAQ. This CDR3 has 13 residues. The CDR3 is CASSAAGADGYTF. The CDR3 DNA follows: TGTGCCAGCAGCGCCGCGGGGGCCGATGGCTACACCTTC.

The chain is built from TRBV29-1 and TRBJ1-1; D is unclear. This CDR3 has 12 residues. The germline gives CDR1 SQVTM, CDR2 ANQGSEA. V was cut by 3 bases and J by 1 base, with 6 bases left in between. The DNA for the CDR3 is TGCAGCGTTGAGGCCCGGAACACTGAAGCTTTCTTT. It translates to CSVEARNTEAFF.

The CDR3: CASSPGFPYEQYF. The CDR3 region has the DNA TGTGCCAGCTCCCCCGGGTTCCCCTACGAGCAGTACTTC. This rearrangement joins TRBV18 to TRBJ2-7; D is unclear. Trimming took 6 bases from V and 2 from J, leaving 11 bases between them. This CDR3 has 13 residues. The germline V gene encodes CDR1 KGHSH and CDR2 LQKENI.

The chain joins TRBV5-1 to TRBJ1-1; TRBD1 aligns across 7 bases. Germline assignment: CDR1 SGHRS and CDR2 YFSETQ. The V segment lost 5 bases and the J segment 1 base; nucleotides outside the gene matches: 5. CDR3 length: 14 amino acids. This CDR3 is CASRTGQRNTEAFF. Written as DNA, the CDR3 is TGCGCCAGCAGGACGGGACAGAGGAACACTGAAGCTTTCTTT.

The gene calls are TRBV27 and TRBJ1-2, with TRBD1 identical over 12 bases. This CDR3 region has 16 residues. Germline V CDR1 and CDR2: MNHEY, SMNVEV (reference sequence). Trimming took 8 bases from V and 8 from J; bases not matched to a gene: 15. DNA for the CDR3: TGTGCCAGCTCATCCCGTGCCGGGACAGGGGGCGGCGGCTACACCTTC. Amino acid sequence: CASSSRAGTGGGGYTF.

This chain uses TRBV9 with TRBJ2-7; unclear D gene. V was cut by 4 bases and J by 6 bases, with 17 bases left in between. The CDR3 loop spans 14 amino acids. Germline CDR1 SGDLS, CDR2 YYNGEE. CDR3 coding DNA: TGTGCCAGCAGCCCCGGCCCCGGCCGGAGCGAGCAGTACTTC. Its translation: CASSPGPGRSEQYF.

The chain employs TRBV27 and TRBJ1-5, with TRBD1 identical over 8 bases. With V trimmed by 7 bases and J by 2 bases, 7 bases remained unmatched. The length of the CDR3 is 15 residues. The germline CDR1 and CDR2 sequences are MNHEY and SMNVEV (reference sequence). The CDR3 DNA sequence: TGTGCCAGCAAAAAGCGGGGACAGGGCAATCAGCCCCAGCATTTT. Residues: CASKKRGQGNQPQHF.

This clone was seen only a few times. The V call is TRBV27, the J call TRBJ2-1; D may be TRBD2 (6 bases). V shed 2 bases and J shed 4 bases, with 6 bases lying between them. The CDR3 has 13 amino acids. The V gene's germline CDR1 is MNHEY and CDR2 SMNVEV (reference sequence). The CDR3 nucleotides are TGTGCCAGCAGTTTAGCGGGGTACAATGAGCAGTTCTTC. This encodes CASSLAGYNEQFF.

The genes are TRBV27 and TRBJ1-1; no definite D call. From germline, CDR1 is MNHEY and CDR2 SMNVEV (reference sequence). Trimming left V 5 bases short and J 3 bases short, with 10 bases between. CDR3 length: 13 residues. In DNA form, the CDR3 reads TGTGCCAGCAGTAAAAACAGAGACACTGAAGCTTTCTTT. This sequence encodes CASSKNRDTEAFF.

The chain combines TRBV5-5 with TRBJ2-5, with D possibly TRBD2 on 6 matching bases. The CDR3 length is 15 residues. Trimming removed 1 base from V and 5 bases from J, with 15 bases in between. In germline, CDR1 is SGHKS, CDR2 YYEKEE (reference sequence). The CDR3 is CASSLHQRGGETQYF. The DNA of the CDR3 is TGTGCCAGCAGCTTGCATCAGAGGGGAGGCGAGACCCAGTACTTC.

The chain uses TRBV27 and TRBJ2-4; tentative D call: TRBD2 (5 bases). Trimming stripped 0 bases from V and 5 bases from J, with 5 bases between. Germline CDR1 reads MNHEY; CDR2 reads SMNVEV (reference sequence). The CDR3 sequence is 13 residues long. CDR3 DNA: TGTGCCAGCAGTTTATCCGGGGAAAACATTCAGTACTTC. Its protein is CASSLSGENIQYF.

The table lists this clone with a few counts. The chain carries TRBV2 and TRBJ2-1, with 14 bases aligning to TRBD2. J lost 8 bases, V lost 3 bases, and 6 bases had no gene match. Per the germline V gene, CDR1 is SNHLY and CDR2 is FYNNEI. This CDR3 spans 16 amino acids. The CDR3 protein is CASSDPTSGRADEQFF. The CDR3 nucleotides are TGTGCCAGCAGTGACCCGACTAGCGGGAGGGCCGATGAGCAGTTCTTC. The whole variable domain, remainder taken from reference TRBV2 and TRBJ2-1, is EPEVTQTPSHQVTQMGQEVILRCVPISNHLYFYWYRQILGQKVEFLVSFYNNEISEKSEIFDDQFSVERPDGSNFTLKIRSTKLEDSAMYFCASSDPTSGRADEQFFGPGTRLTVL.